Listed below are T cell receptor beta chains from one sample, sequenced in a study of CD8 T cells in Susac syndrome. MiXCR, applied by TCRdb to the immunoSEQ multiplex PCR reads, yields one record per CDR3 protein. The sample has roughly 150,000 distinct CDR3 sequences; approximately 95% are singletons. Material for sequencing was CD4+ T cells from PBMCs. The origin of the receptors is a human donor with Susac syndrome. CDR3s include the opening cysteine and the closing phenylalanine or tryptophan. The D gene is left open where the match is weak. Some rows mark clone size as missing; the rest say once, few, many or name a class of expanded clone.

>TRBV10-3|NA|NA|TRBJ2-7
CAISEFTSYEQYF
TGTGCCATCAGTGAGTTTACTTCCTACGAGCAGTACTTC
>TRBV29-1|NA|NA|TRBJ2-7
CSVRGALPYEQYF
TGCAGCGTTCGAGGTGCTTTGCCCTACGAGCAGTACTTC
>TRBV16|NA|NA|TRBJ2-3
CASGVRDTQYF
TGTGCCAGCGGAGTACGTGATACGCAGTATTTT
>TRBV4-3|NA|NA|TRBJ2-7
CASSQDLAGTPYEQYF
TGCGCCAGCAGCCAAGATCTGGCAGGGACGCCCTACGAGCAGTACTTC
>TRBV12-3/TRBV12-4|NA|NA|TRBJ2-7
CASTEQTNLYEQYF
TGTGCCAGCACCGAGCAGACGAACCTATACGAGCAGTACTTC
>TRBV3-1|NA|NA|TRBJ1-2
CASSQDYEQVGGYTF
TGTGCCAGCAGCCAAGATTATGAACAGGTCGGTGGCTACACCTTC
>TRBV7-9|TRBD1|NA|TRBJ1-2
CASSLAGQALYGYTF
TGTGCCAGCAGCCTCGCCGGACAGGCCCTATATGGCTACACCTTC
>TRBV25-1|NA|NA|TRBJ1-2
CASSEPDSYGYTF
TGTGCCAGCAGTGAACCGGACAGTTATGGCTACACCTTC
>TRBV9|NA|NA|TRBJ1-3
CASSVVGNTIYF
TGTGCCAGCAGCGTAGTGGGAAACACCATATATTTT
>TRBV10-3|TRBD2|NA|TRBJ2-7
CAISESSSGGEQYF
TGTGCCATCAGTGAGTCGTCGAGCGGGGGCGAGCAGTACTTC
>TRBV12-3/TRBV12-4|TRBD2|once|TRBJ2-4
CASSFWGGIAKNIQYF
TGTGCCAGCAGTTTCTGGGGGGGAATAGCCAAAAACATTCAGTACTTC
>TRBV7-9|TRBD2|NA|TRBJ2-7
CASSFSGGNHYEQYF
TGTGCCAGCAGCTTTAGCGGGGGAAACCACTACGAGCAGTACTTC
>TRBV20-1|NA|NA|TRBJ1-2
CSASPSGGYTF
TGCAGTGCCTCCCCAAGTGGTGGCTACACCTTC
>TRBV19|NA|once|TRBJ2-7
CASSISPSRAYEQYF
TGTGCCAGTAGTATAAGCCCCAGCCGGGCCTACGAGCAGTACTTC
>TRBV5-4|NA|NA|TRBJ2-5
CASSQRQGGETQYF
TGTGCCAGCAGCCAACGGCAGGGAGGAGAGACCCAGTACTTC
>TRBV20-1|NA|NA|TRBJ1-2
CSARLGDGYTF
TGCAGTGCTCGCCTAGGTGATGGCTACACCTTC
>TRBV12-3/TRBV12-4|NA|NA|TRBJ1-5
CASSLGENQPQHF
TGTGCCAGCAGTTTAGGCGAAAATCAGCCCCAGCATTTT
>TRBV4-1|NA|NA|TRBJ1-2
CASSDRGKGYGYTF
TGCGCCAGCTCGGATAGGGGAAAAGGCTATGGCTACACCTTC
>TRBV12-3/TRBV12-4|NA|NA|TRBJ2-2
CASRESNTGELFF
TGTGCCAGCAGAGAATCGAACACCGGGGAGCTGTTTTTT
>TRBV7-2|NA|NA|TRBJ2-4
CASSLSIAKNIQYF
TGTGCCAGCAGCCTTTCTATAGCCAAAAACATTCAGTACTTC
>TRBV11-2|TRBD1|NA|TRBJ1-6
CASSGQGDNSPLHF
TGTGCCAGCAGCGGACAGGGGGATAATTCACCCCTCCACTTT
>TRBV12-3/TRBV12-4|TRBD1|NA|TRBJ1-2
CATTDRAQGYTF
TGTGCCACGACCGACAGGGCTCAAGGCTACACCTTC
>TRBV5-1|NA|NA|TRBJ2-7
CASSGQHYEQYF
TGCGCCAGCTCTGGACAGCACTACGAGCAGTACTTC
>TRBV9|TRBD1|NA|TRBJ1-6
CASSVEVGGNSPLHF
TGTGCCAGCAGCGTAGAGGTAGGGGGCAATTCACCCCTCCACTTT
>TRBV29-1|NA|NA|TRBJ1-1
CSVDTGSIEAFF
TGCAGCGTTGATACAGGATCGATTGAAGCTTTCTTT
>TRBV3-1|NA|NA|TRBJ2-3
CASSQAQTTSNTQYF
TGTGCCAGCAGCCAAGCCCAAACGACTAGTAATACGCAGTATTTT
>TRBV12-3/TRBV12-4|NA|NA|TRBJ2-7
CASSAPGPYEQYF
TGTGCCAGCAGTGCCCCCGGCCCTTACGAGCAGTACTTC
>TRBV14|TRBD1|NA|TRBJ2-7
CASERQGGEQYF
TGTGCCAGCGAACGACAGGGTGGCGAGCAGTACTTC
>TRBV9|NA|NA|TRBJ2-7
CASSVAGQGYEQYF
TGTGCCAGCAGCGTAGCAGGGCAGGGCTACGAGCAGTACTTC
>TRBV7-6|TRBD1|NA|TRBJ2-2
CASSLGGTGANTGELFF
TGTGCCAGCAGCTTAGGGGGGACAGGGGCGAACACCGGGGAGCTGTTTTTT
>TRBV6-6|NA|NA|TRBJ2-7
CASRSGTESYEQYF
TGTGCCAGCAGATCCGGGACGGAGTCCTACGAGCAGTACTTC
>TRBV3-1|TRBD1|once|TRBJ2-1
CASSQGVAGGNEQFF
TGTGCCAGCAGCCAAGGGGTAGCAGGGGGCAATGAGCAGTTCTTC
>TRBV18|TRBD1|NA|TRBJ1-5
CASSPGQGNNQPQHF
TGTGCCAGCTCACCGGGACAGGGGAACAATCAGCCCCAGCATTTT
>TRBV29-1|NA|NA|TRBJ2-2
CSVGTAPNTGELFF
TGCAGCGTTGGGACGGCTCCCAACACCGGGGAGCTGTTTTTT
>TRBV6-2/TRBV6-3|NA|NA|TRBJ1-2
CASNSGADYGYTF
TGTGCCAGCAATTCAGGGGCGGACTATGGCTACACCTTC
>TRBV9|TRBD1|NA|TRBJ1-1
CASSGRTGGLNTEAFF
TGTGCCAGCAGCGGACGGACAGGGGGGCTAAACACTGAAGCTTTCTTT
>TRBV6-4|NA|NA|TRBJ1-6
CASSDTGRDSPLHF
TGTGCCAGCAGTGACACGGGACGGGACTCACCCCTCCACTTT